A selection of T cell receptor beta chains follows, all from one sample in a study of cytomegalovirus exposure and HLA in healthy donors. Produced via immunoSEQ multiplex PCR; TCRdb's table is partial and in-frame only. This sample has about 360,000 clones, with 86% found just once. Sequenced sample: PBMCs. These receptors were taken from a woman aged 18-30 years in good health and CMV-seronegative. CDR3s include the opening cysteine and the closing phenylalanine or tryptophan.

V gene	CDR3 protein
TRBV7-9	CASGEDRAEAFF
TRBV2	CASSEVAKLNTEAFF
TRBV9	CASSVGIAGEYEQYF
TRBV7-2	CASSTTATQPQHF
TRBV30	CAWSEPGTLNQPQHF
TRBV10-2	CASSTGGHSNQPQHF
TRBV6-6	CASSLGSYEQYF
TRBV5-1	CASWQGQKNTEAFF
TRBV7-3	CASSFRGTSGAYNEQFF
TRBV7-9	CASSLSPGGNYNSPLHF
TRBV5-6	CASSLPLTGTPAGTQYF
TRBV4-1	CASSRNREMYTEAFF
TRBV5-1	CASRSGGGNEKLFF
TRBV29-1	CSVGSVYEQYF
TRBV27	CASSFRTGFAQYF
TRBV5-6	CASSDDSYYTDTQYF
TRBV28	CASSLAGTGSQPQHF
TRBV5-4	CASSLDGLVEEQFF
TRBV19	CASSIGGGYSEQFF
TRBV15	CATSSRASYEQYF
TRBV10-1	CASSERTEGYIEQYF
TRBV28	CASRKTGTYNEQFF
TRBV28	CASRSSLAETYEQYF
TRBV11-2	CASSPGVFSYNEQFF
TRBV5-1	CASSLAGTSTDTQYF
TRBV19	CASSTPRGTAFF
TRBV30	CAWSVGPAGPLHF
TRBV19	CASTSGQGIQPQHF
TRBV7-9	CASHRRVHDEQYF
TRBV9	CASSAQDRDEAFF
TRBV15	CATSRKDWSGELFF
TRBV6-1	CASSEAGQGFDEQFF
TRBV19	CASSTPRGSSGELFF
TRBV2	CASSPSGLSGANVLTF
TRBV28	CASRAGTGDGNTIYF